What follows are 29 T cell receptor beta chains derived from one specimen sequenced in a study of blood T cell repertoires in COVID-19. Profiled with immunoSEQ multiplex PCR; TCRdb holds only in-frame clones, not every one. The table shows 120,000 to 150,000 clones, with roughly 82% occurring only once. Input material: peripheral blood. Receptors were obtained from a human donor with acute or convalescent COVID-19. The donor label of this sample is uncertain.

The J gene is TRBJ2-5, the V gene TRBV7-9; perhaps TRBD1 as D (5 bases). CDR1 SEHNR and CDR2 FQNEAQ come from the germline V gene (reference sequence). This CDR3 has 14 amino acids. V lost 1 base to trimming and J lost 0 bases, with 6 bases between them. CDR3 bases: TGTGCCAGCAGCTTAGTCAGGGACCAAGAGACCCAGTACTTC. Protein product: CASSLVRDQETQYF.

The chain uses TRBV7-2 and TRBJ1-5; a weak D match, TRBD1 (6 bases). The CDR3 extends over 16 amino acids. Germline-derived CDR1 and CDR2 are SGHTA and FQGNSA. Trimming removed 2 bases at V and 3 bases at J, with 14 bases between. CDR3 residues: CASSLTGTLFNQPQHF. CDR3 DNA: TGTGCCAGCAGCTTAACCGGGACACTATTCAATCAGCCCCAGCATTTT.

The chain has TRBV7-2 and TRBJ1-4; D uncertain. The CDR3 extends over 14 amino acids. The germline V gene has CDR1 SGHTA and CDR2 FQGNSA. V gave up 5 bases and J gave up 0 bases, with 7 bases separating them. CDR3 loop: CASSPGATNEKLFF. The CDR3, as DNA: TGTGCCAGCAGCCCGGGTGCAACTAATGAAAAACTGTTTTTT.

This chain connects TRBV19 to TRBJ2-7; D is unclear. Germline CDR1 and CDR2: LNHDA and SQIVND (reference sequence). The CDR3 consists of 12 residues. V dropped 5 bases and J dropped 3 bases, with 8 bases sitting between them. CDR3: CASSEFGYEQYF. The CDR3 region has the DNA TGTGCCAGTAGTGAGTTCGGCTACGAGCAGTACTTC. Variable domain in full (rest from reference TRBV19 and TRBJ2-7): DGGITQSPKYLFRKEGQNVTLSCEQNLNHDAMYWYRQDPGQGLRLIYYSQIVNDFQKGDIAEGYSVSREKKESFPLTVTSAQKNPTAFYLCASSEFGYEQYFGPGTRLTVT.

This chain links TRBV19 with TRBJ1-4, with D possibly being TRBD1 (5 bases). V was clipped by 9 bases and J by 4 bases, with 12 bases between them. This CDR3 is 13 amino acids long. Germline V gene data show CDR1 as LNHDA and CDR2 as SQIVND (reference sequence). Written as DNA, the CDR3 is TGTGCCAGCGCCCGGGGGTTTAATGAAAAACTGTTTTTT. This codes for CASARGFNEKLFF. The whole variable domain, filled in from reference TRBV19 and TRBJ1-4, reads DGGITQSPKYLFRKEGQNVTLSCEQNLNHDAMYWYRQDPGQGLRLIYYSQIVNDFQKGDIAEGYSVSREKKESFPLTVTSAQKNPTAFYLCASARGFNEKLFFGSGTQLSVL.

The chain has TRBV5-6 and TRBJ1-3, with a possible D match to TRBD1 (5 bases). The CDR3 contains 15 residues. The germline CDR1 and CDR2 sequences are SGHDT and YYEEEE. Trimming removed 4 bases at V and 2 bases at J, with 13 bases between. CDR3: CASSAGGSPGNTIYF. In nucleotides, the CDR3 is TGTGCCAGCAGCGCTGGGGGGAGTCCTGGAAACACCATATATTTT.

This clone was seen only once. The chain carries TRBV18 and TRBJ1-5; 7 bases map to TRBD1. The CDR3 length is 14 residues. Germline assignment: CDR1 KGHSH and CDR2 LQKENI. The junction had 4 bases not matched to a gene; V was cut back by 3 bases and J by 5 bases. DNA for the CDR3: TGTGCCAGCTCACCGCGACAGGGAGATCAGCCCCAGCATTTT. Its protein product is CASSPRQGDQPQHF.

J is TRBJ1-3 and V is TRBV7-9; D unresolved. The length of the CDR3 is 16 residues. The germline V gene has CDR1 SEHNR and CDR2 FQNEAQ (reference sequence). The V gene lost 5 bases and the J gene lost 2 bases, with 16 bases spanning the gap. The CDR3 DNA reads TGTGCCAGCAGCCCTAAAAACCGAGAGCCTGGAAACACCATATATTTT. This gives the protein CASSPKNREPGNTIYF.

V is TRBV25-1 and J is TRBJ1-1; TRBD1 might be the D (5 bases). V gave up 5 bases and J gave up 2 bases, with 6 bases separating them. The CDR3 is 12 residues long. CDR1 MGHDK and CDR2 SYGVNS come from the germline V gene. The CDR3 is CASSRGNTEAFF. The DNA for the CDR3 is TGTGCCAGCAGTAGGGGTAACACTGAAGCTTTCTTT.

This chain uses TRBV19 with TRBJ2-5; 11 bases line up with TRBD2. Germline CDR1 reads LNHDA; CDR2 reads SQIVND (reference sequence). The ends lost 5 bases at V and 4 bases at J; junction bases unmatched: 9. The CDR3 extends over 16 amino acids. The CDR3 nucleotides are TGTGCCAGTAGTCAGTTGCTAGCGGGGGGCTTAGAGACCCAGTACTTC. Protein product: CASSQLLAGGLETQYF.

The V and J genes are TRBV30 and TRBJ1-2, with 7 nucleotides matching TRBD1. J was trimmed by 5 bases and V by 0 bases; bases with no gene match: 3. The CDR3 totals 13 residues. From germline, CDR1 is GTSNPN and CDR2 SVGIG (reference sequence). The CDR3 here is CAWSVQGMYGYTF. The CDR3 DNA reads TGTGCCTGGAGTGTACAGGGGATGTATGGCTACACCTTC.

Remarks on this clone: Additional DNA sequences in this sample encode the identical CDR3. The chain is built from TRBV2 and TRBJ1-2, with D uncertain. V dropped 2 bases and J dropped 0 bases, with 4 bases sitting between them. The CDR3 sequence is 13 residues long. Germline V gene sequence: CDR1 SNHLY, CDR2 FYNNEI. Written as DNA, the CDR3 is TGTGCCAGCAGTGAATCTTCTAACTATGGCTACACCTTC. Its translation: CASSESSNYGYTF.

This chain uses TRBV5-1 with TRBJ1-3, with a possible D match to TRBD1 (6 bases). The germline gives CDR1 SGHRS, CDR2 YFSETQ. The CDR3 has 14 residues. V lost 0 bases to trimming and J lost 8 bases, with 12 bases between them. The CDR3 bases are TGCGCCAGCAGCTTGGCCCGGACAGAGGACACCATATATTTT. This sequence encodes CASSLARTEDTIYF.

J is TRBJ1-2 and V is TRBV5-7; D perhaps matches TRBD1 (5 bases). TRBV5-7 is an ORF, and what it does is uncertain. Trimming removed 3 bases at V and 3 bases at J, with 9 bases between. This CDR3 contains 13 residues. This CDR3 reads CASSCPGYYGYTF. Here the CDR3 DNA reads TGTGCCAGCAGCTGCCCAGGGTACTATGGCTACACCTTC.

This chain links TRBV19 with TRBJ1-5; D is uncertain. The CDR3 is 14 amino acids. Germline values: CDR1 LNHDA, CDR2 SQIVND (reference sequence). The V gene lost 3 bases and the J gene lost 5 bases, with 11 bases spanning the gap. The CDR3 region is CASSIASSYQPQHF. CDR3 DNA: TGTGCCAGTAGTATTGCTAGCTCCTATCAGCCCCAGCATTTT.

The chain joins TRBV11-2 to TRBJ2-5; tentatively, D is TRBD2 (5 bases). This CDR3 has 15 residues. Germline lookup yields CDR1 SGHAT and CDR2 FQNNGV. Trimming pared 3 bases from V and 2 bases from J, leaving 13 bases between. The CDR3 nucleotides are TGTGCCAGCAGCTTTTCCGGGATTCCACAAGAGACCCAGTACTTC. The encoded protein is CASSFSGIPQETQYF.

This chain joins TRBV30 and TRBJ1-1; TRBD1 matches 8 bases. After removal of 2 bases from V and 3 bases from J, the junction contained 11 bases not matched to a gene. From germline, CDR1 is GTSNPN and CDR2 SVGIG (reference sequence). The CDR3 is made up of 16 amino acids. CDR3 nucleotide sequence: TGTGCCTGGAGTTCAGACCTACCGACAGGGGACACTGAAGCTTTCTTT. Its protein is CAWSSDLPTGDTEAFF.

The chain joins TRBV10-3 to TRBJ1-2; 8 nucleotides match TRBD1. Germline CDR1 ENHRY, CDR2 SYGVKD. The CDR3 is 13 amino acids. Germline trimming cut 6 bases from V and 7 bases from J; bases unmatched to any gene: 7. CDR3 nucleotides: TGTGCCATCAGCGTCGGACAGGGAGGTGGCTACACCTTC. Protein product: CAISVGQGGGYTF.

The V and J genes are TRBV3-1 (or the pseudogene TRBV3-2) and TRBJ2-1; D might be TRBD1 (5 bases). Germline V gene data show CDR1 as LGHDT and CDR2 as YNNKEL (reference sequence). The length of the CDR3 is 12 residues. Trimming shortened V by 9 bases and J by 5 bases, and 11 bases separated the two germline ends. CDR3 amino acids: CARGRGNNEQFF. DNA of the CDR3: TGTGCCAGGGGAAGGGGTAACAATGAGCAGTTCTTC.

The V and J genes are TRBV30 and TRBJ1-1; possibly TRBD1 for D (5 bases). The CDR3 covers 13 residues. The V gene lost 4 bases and the J gene lost 4 bases, with 13 bases spanning the gap. The V gene's germline CDR1 is GTSNPN and CDR2 SVGIG (reference sequence). The CDR3 reads CAWIIQGFTEAFF. CDR3 DNA: TGTGCCTGGATTATCCAGGGTTTCACTGAAGCTTTCTTT.

The J gene is TRBJ1-6, the V gene TRBV4-3, with 9 nucleotides matching TRBD1. The CDR3 is 17 amino acids. The V and J ends lost 2 bases and 10 bases, in that order; junction bases with no gene match: 12. The germline gives CDR1 LGHNA, CDR2 YSLEER. The CDR3 loop is CASSQYGTGKLASPLHF. The CDR3 DNA follows: TGCGCCAGCAGCCAATATGGGACAGGGAAATTAGCCTCACCCCTCCACTTT.

The V call is TRBV7-2, the J call TRBJ2-4, with a weak D call TRBD1 (5 bases). Germline V gene lookup returns CDR1 SGHTA and CDR2 FQGNSA. This CDR3 is built from 16 residues. Trimming pared 5 bases from V and 0 bases from J, leaving 14 bases between. The CDR3 DNA follows: TGTGCCAGCAGCCCGGACAAGATCCTAGCCAAAAACATTCAGTACTTC. Amino acid sequence: CASSPDKILAKNIQYF.

This clone was recorded once. V and J are TRBV9 and TRBJ1-2, with no clear D. The CDR3 is 15 amino acids. Trimming left V 0 bases short and J 0 bases short, with 9 bases between. Per germline, CDR1 SGDLS and CDR2 YYNGEE. The CDR3 bases are TGTGCCAGCAGCGTAGCGTCCCCCCCTAACTATGGCTACACCTTC. Translated: CASSVASPPNYGYTF. The variable domain in full, completed from reference TRBV9 and TRBJ1-2, reads DSGVTQTPKHLITATGQRVTLRCSPRSGDLSVYWYQQSLDQGLQFLIQYYNGEERAKGNILERFSAQQFPDLHSELNLSSLELGDSALYFCASSVASPPNYGYTFGSGTRLTVV.

V and J are TRBV20-1 and TRBJ1-2; no reliable D call. Germline CDR1 reads DFQATT; CDR2 reads SNEGSKA (reference sequence). V dropped 3 bases and J dropped 1 base, with 9 bases sitting between them. The CDR3 runs to 13 residues. The CDR3: CSASSGNNYGYTF. In DNA, the CDR3 is TGCAGTGCTAGTAGCGGGAATAACTATGGCTACACCTTC.

This clone was detected only once. The V and J genes are TRBV5-8 and TRBJ1-1, with D perhaps matching TRBD1 (5 bases). This CDR3 spans 10 amino acids. Trimming removed 7 bases from V and 9 bases from J, with 10 bases in between. Germline V gene lookup returns CDR1 SGHTS and CDR2 YDEGEE. The CDR3 protein is CASGAGQAFF. CDR3 sequence (DNA): TGTGCCAGCGGGGCAGGCCAAGCTTTCTTT.

The chain has TRBV5-1 and TRBJ1-5; D perhaps matches TRBD1 (6 bases). Trimming left V 1 base short and J 5 bases short, with 7 bases between. This CDR3 contains 13 residues. Per germline, CDR1 SGHRS and CDR2 YFSETQ. CDR3 nucleotide sequence: TGCGCCAGCAGCTTGAAGGGGGATCAGCCCCAGCATTTT. Amino acid sequence: CASSLKGDQPQHF.

The J gene is TRBJ1-6, the V gene TRBV30; possible D gene TRBD1, 5 bases. The V gene's germline CDR1 is GTSNPN and CDR2 SVGIG (reference sequence). V was trimmed by 5 bases and J by 11 bases, leaving 13 bases between them. The CDR3 is made up of 12 amino acids. For the CDR3, the DNA is TGTGCCTGGGGGGGGGAGATGACACCCCTCCACTTT. Translated, it gives CAWGGEMTPLHF.

The chain couples TRBV7-2 to TRBJ1-2, with 7 bases fitting TRBD1. Germline CDR1 is SGHTA and CDR2 is FQGNSA. The V and J ends lost 5 bases and 2 bases, in that order; junction bases with no gene match: 5. The CDR3 has 14 amino acids. The CDR3 DNA sequence: TGTGCCAGCAGCGCGGGACAGCGGAACTATGGCTACACCTTC. This codes for CASSAGQRNYGYTF.

The CDR3 DNA is TGTGCCAGCAGTCCAATCACAGGGGGTCTAGCTGGCTACACCTTC. Protein product: CASSPITGGLAGYTF. The chain has TRBV6-5 and TRBJ1-2; 8 positions agree with TRBD1. This CDR3 contains 15 residues. Germline V gene data show CDR1 as MNHEY and CDR2 as SVGAGI. Unmatched junction bases numbered 12, after V lost 5 bases and J lost 7 bases.